These 18 T cell receptor beta chains were sequenced from one sample in a study of T-cell reconstitution after alpha-beta-depleted transplantation in children. Unique molecular identifiers were built into the TCRbeta library. TCRdb independently ran MiXCR on the PCR reads; one entry per CDR3 protein. Here the sample spans a few hundred thousand distinct CDR3 sequences, about an eighth being singletons. The sequenced sample was PBMCs, obtained from the stem cell graft. Receptors were obtained from a human donor who donated a stem cell graft to a child with Fanconi anemia.

This rearrangement joins TRBV7-2 to TRBJ2-7; 8 bases fit TRBD1. CDR3 length: 14 amino acids. Trimming at V came to 1 base and at J to 5 bases, leaving 4 bases not matched to a gene. CDR1 SGHTA and CDR2 FQGNSA come from the germline V gene. The CDR3, as DNA: TGTGCCAGCAGCTTAGGACAGGGGACCAACGAGCAGTACTTC. This gives the protein CASSLGQGTNEQYF.

The chain is built from TRBV2 and TRBJ1-2; unclear D gene. V gave up 4 bases and J gave up 1 base, with 7 bases separating them. This CDR3 contains 13 residues. Germline V lookup: CDR1 SNHLY, CDR2 FYNNEI. DNA for the CDR3: TGTGCCAGCAGTGGAGACGGTAACTATGGCTACACCTTC. It codes for CASSGDGNYGYTF.

The chain is built from TRBV29-1 and TRBJ2-3, with D maybe TRBD1 (7 bases). CDR3 length: 14 amino acids. Trimming shortened V by 3 bases and J by 5 bases, and 15 bases separated the two germline ends. Germline V gene lookup returns CDR1 SQVTM and CDR2 ANQGSEA. CDR3 amino acids: CSVDGAGGRDTQYF. Written as DNA, the CDR3 is TGCAGCGTTGACGGCGCAGGGGGGAGAGATACGCAGTATTTT.

This clonotype was seen repeatedly, ten times or more. The chain employs TRBV12-3 or TRBV12-4 and TRBJ2-2; D gene ambiguous. The CDR3 covers 12 residues. V dropped 2 bases and J dropped 6 bases, with 4 bases sitting between them. For the CDR3, the DNA is TGTGCCAGCAGTTTAACCGCCGGGGAGCTGTTTTTT. Protein: CASSLTAGELFF.

V gene TRBV7-9 combines with J gene TRBJ2-1; D is perhaps TRBD1 (6 bases). The germline V gene has CDR1 SEHNR and CDR2 FQNEAQ (reference sequence). CDR3 length: 17 amino acids. V lost 6 bases to trimming and J lost 4 bases, with 22 bases between them. The CDR3 bases are TGTGCCAGCAGAAGCTGGGGTATAGGACAGTCTTACAATGAGCAGTTCTTC. This sequence encodes CASRSWGIGQSYNEQFF.

This rearrangement joins TRBV10-3 to TRBJ1-4; no clear D. V was clipped by 3 bases and J by 8 bases, with 13 bases between them. This CDR3 has 14 amino acids. CDR1 is ENHRY and CDR2 is SYGVKD in the germline V gene. The DNA for the CDR3 is TGTGCCATCAGTGATGATAAGGGAAACGAAAAACTGTTTTTT. This gives the protein CAISDDKGNEKLFF.

This clonotype appeared a few times. V usage is TRBV2 and J usage is TRBJ2-5, with 8 bases fitting TRBD1. The CDR3 runs to 12 residues. The ends lost 6 bases at V and 4 bases at J; junction bases unmatched: 1. CDR1 and CDR2 (germline): SNHLY, FYNNEI. The DNA of the CDR3 is TGTGCCAGCAGGGACAGGGCAGAGACCCAGTACTTC. Amino acid sequence: CASRDRAETQYF.

J is TRBJ2-6 and V is TRBV5-1; a possible D gene is TRBD2 (6 bases). Germline V gene lookup returns CDR1 SGHRS and CDR2 YFSETQ. CDR3 length: 16 amino acids. Deletions cut 3 bases from V and 0 bases from J, with 10 bases between. The CDR3 reads CASSWGLSSGANVLTF. The CDR3 nucleotides are TGCGCCAGCAGCTGGGGACTGTCCTCTGGGGCCAACGTCCTGACTTTC.

In this sample, this clonotype turned up many times. CDR3 amino acids: CATSRGLGAGNEKLFF. CDR3 DNA: TGTGCCACCAGCAGAGGCCTGGGAGCCGGGAACGAAAAACTGTTTTTT. This chain uses TRBV15 with TRBJ1-4; D unclear. Germline V gene data show CDR1 as LNHNV and CDR2 as YYDKDF (reference sequence). This CDR3 has 16 residues. V lost 1 base and J lost 8, with 17 bases in between.

In this sample, this clonotype turned up many times. The V call is TRBV29-1, the J call TRBJ2-3; D is uncertain. There are 13 residues in the CDR3. V gave up 3 bases and J gave up 0 bases, with 7 bases separating them. CDR1 SQVTM and CDR2 ANQGSEA come from the germline V gene. For the CDR3, the DNA is TGCAGCGTTGAGGCAACAAGCACAGATACGCAGTATTTT. Its translation is CSVEATSTDTQYF.

This clonotype was picked up many times. The chain couples TRBV3-1 to TRBJ2-7, with a tentative D call TRBD2 (6 bases). V gave up 3 bases and J gave up 2 bases, with 14 bases separating them. The CDR3 sequence is 15 residues long. The germline gives CDR1 LGHDT, CDR2 YNNKEL (reference sequence). The DNA for the CDR3 is TGTGCCAGCAGCCACGGGGCGGGAACTACCTACGAGCAGTACTTC. Translating gives CASSHGAGTTYEQYF.

The rearrangement uses TRBV9 and TRBJ2-3; 7 bases line up with TRBD1. This CDR3 has 13 residues. CDR1 is SGDLS and CDR2 is YYNGEE in the germline V gene. Trimming took 3 bases from V and 7 from J; bases not matched to a gene: 5. The CDR3 nucleotides are TGTGCCAGCAGCGCCACAGGGGAGTATACGCAGTATTTT. This gives the protein CASSATGEYTQYF.

This clonotype was counted a few times. This CDR3 reads CASSQGVLPAVAFF. CDR3 coding DNA: TGTGCCAGCAGCCAAGGGGTCTTACCGGCTGTAGCTTTCTTT. The V call is TRBV3-1, the J call TRBJ1-1, with D unresolved. The V end was cut by 1 base, the J end by 10 bases, with 16 bases between. Looked up from germline, CDR1 is LGHDT and CDR2 is YNNKEL (reference sequence). The CDR3 has 14 residues.

The V and J genes are TRBV11-3 and TRBJ1-1; D gene unclear. Trimming left V 7 bases short and J 5 bases short, with 17 bases between. From germline, CDR1 is SGHNT and CDR2 YENEEA. This CDR3 has 14 amino acids. The CDR3 DNA reads TGTGCCAGCACCAAAACCTCGGGAGATACTGAAGCTTTCTTT. The encoded protein is CASTKTSGDTEAFF.

This clonotype has only a few counts. The CDR3 sequence: CASSLEIAGGTNEQFF. The CDR3 DNA follows: TGTGCCAGCTCACTGGAAATAGCGGGGGGCACCAATGAGCAGTTCTTC. This rearrangement joins TRBV18 to TRBJ2-1; 10 nucleotides match TRBD2. The V gene end was trimmed by 4 bases and the J gene end by 6 bases; junction bases not matched to a gene: 9. Per germline, CDR1 KGHSH and CDR2 LQKENI. The CDR3 covers 16 residues.

The CDR3 DNA reads as TGCAGTGCTAGAGATTCGAGGAGGCCTAGCGAGCAGTTCTTC. As protein: CSARDSRRPSEQFF. V usage is TRBV20-1 and J usage is TRBJ2-1; weak D call: TRBD2 (5 bases). There are 14 residues in the CDR3. Between the trimmed V and J ends, which lost 0 bases and 10 bases, there was a span of 16 bases. From germline, CDR1 is DFQATT and CDR2 SNEGSKA (reference sequence).

In this sample, this clonotype turned up a few times. This chain connects TRBV2 to TRBJ2-3; TRBD2 matches 8 bases. The length of the CDR3 is 16 residues. Germline V gene sequence: CDR1 SNHLY, CDR2 FYNNEI. Unmatched junction bases numbered 11, after V lost 2 bases and J lost 7 bases. In nucleotides, the CDR3 is TGTGCCAGCAGTGAACCTAAGCGGGGGTTTGGAAATACGCAGTATTTT. Its translation: CASSEPKRGFGNTQYF.

This clonotype was counted only a few times. The J gene is TRBJ2-5, the V gene TRBV28; no firm D call. Germline values: CDR1 MDHEN, CDR2 SYDVKM. V lost 6 bases to trimming and J lost 2 bases, with 10 bases between them. The CDR3 runs to 13 residues. CDR3 nucleotide sequence: TGTGCCAGCAGCCTCCTGAGTCAAGAGACCCAGTACTTC. This codes for CASSLLSQETQYF.